This T cell receptor (beta chain) was sequenced in a study of blood T cell repertoires in COVID-19. At the level of the study: The United States, Italy and Spain supplied acute and convalescent COVID-19 samples. T cells, B-cell-depleted T cells, or PBMCs provided the cDNA or gDNA that served as material.

This CDR3 is 12 amino acids long. V lost 7 bases and J lost 6; bases outside the gene matches: 2. CDR1 is MDHEN and CDR2 is SYDVKM in the germline V gene. This clone was seen just once. Study processing details: It was from reference gene primer amplification that nucleated cell counts were estimated. Assay used: immunoSEQ multiplex PCR; TCRdb lists only in-frame clones, some missing. Clone size and the V and J calls come from that table; the DNA yielded D and trimming. This table has about 140,000 clones, around 86% appearing once. V gene TRBV28 combines with J gene TRBJ2-7, with TRBD2 matching over 11 bases. The TCR sequence derives from a human donor in a cohort sampled during active COVID-19. The sequencing sample was made of peripheral blood. The chain's CDR3 is CASTSGRPEQYF. CDR3 bases: TGTGCCAGCACTAGCGGGAGGCCCGAGCAGTACTTC.